Listed below are T cell receptor beta chains from one sample, sequenced in a study of CD8 T cells in ankylosing spondylitis. Each CDR3 protein is one row after TCRdb ran MiXCR on the 5' RACE reads. The data hold 100,000 to 150,000 distinct CDR3 sequences, with 6% to 8.5% observed a single time. The sequenced sample was blood, either unsorted or a sorted T cell fraction (not recorded which). The source is a male donor with ankylosing spondylitis or in good health (not recorded which). Each CDR3 is given with its conserved first and last residue. D genes are given only for firm matches. Clone sizes are shown as how often the clone was seen (once, few, many) or a class if it is expanded.

clone_size	v_call	j_call	d_call	cdr3_nt	cdr3_aa
many	TRBV29-1	TRBJ1-3	.	TGCAGCGTTGATGCGGGTCCTGGAAACACCATATATTTT	CSVDAGPGNTIYF
many	TRBV28	TRBJ1-2	.	TGTGCCAGCAGTCTCTCGTACAGGGTTTCCTATGGCTACACCTTC	CASSLSYRVSYGYTF
many	TRBV12-3/TRBV12-4	TRBJ1-2	.	TGTGCCAGCAGTCTAGGGACTTCGAGTGGCTACACCTTC	CASSLGTSSGYTF
few	TRBV11-3	TRBJ2-5	.	TGTGCCAGCAGCCAAAGTGGACTGGGAGGGGGCCAAGAGACCCAGTACTTC	CASSQSGLGGGQETQYF
many	TRBV10-3	TRBJ2-3	TRBD2	TGTGCCATCGCTACGGGAGGGCCAATAGATACGCAGTATTTT	CAIATGGPIDTQYF
many	TRBV5-1	TRBJ2-3	TRBD1	TGCGCCAGCAGCGAGCTCGGACAGGTTAGCACAGATACGCAGTATTTT	CASSELGQVSTDTQYF
many	TRBV20-1	TRBJ1-2	TRBD1	TGCAGTGCTAGAGATTTTCCCCGGACAGGGGATGGCTACACCTTC	CSARDFPRTGDGYTF
many	TRBV16	TRBJ1-5	TRBD1	TGTGCCAGCAGCCAATCATGGGACAGGGGGGAACCCCAGCATTTT	CASSQSWDRGEPQHF
few	TRBV20-1	TRBJ2-1	.	TGCAGTGCTAGACGCGCGGGGGCCTTCGGCAATGAGCAGTTCTTC	CSARRAGAFGNEQFF
many	TRBV24-1	TRBJ2-2	TRBD1	TGTGCCACCAGTGATTCTGGGACAGGGAACACCGGGGAGCTGTTTTTT	CATSDSGTGNTGELFF
many	TRBV12-3/TRBV12-4	TRBJ2-2	TRBD2	TGTGCCAGCAGTTTGGCTAGCGGGCTAGCCGGGGAGCTGTTTTTT	CASSLASGLAGELFF
many	TRBV20-1	TRBJ1-1	.	TGCAGTGCTAGTACTGGGGGCCGGGACACTGAAGCTTTCTTT	CSASTGGRDTEAFF
many	TRBV15	TRBJ2-3	.	TGTGCCACCAGCAGAGATAGGGCGGCTACAGATACGCAGTATTTT	CATSRDRAATDTQYF
many	TRBV12-3/TRBV12-4	TRBJ2-6	.	TGTGCCAGCAGTTTAGGAATAAGGGGTCTGACTTTC	CASSLGIRGLTF
many	TRBV7-2	TRBJ2-2	.	TGTGCCAGCAGCGCCATTAGGTCCGGGGAGCTGTTTTTT	CASSAIRSGELFF
many	TRBV27	TRBJ2-7	.	TGTGCCAGCAGTTCAACCCCTCCCGGGAGAGACTACGAGCAGTACTTC	CASSSTPPGRDYEQYF
many	TRBV5-1	TRBJ2-1	.	TGCGCCAGCAGGTTTCGAATGGGGCGCGGAGAGCAGTTCTTC	CASRFRMGRGEQFF
many	TRBV5-1	TRBJ2-6	.	TGCGCCAGCAGCTTGCAGGATTCTGGGGCCAACGTCCTGACTTTC	CASSLQDSGANVLTF
once	TRBV12-3/TRBV12-4	TRBJ2-7	.	TGTGCCAGCAGTTTAGGACGGAGCTACGGCATGAACTTC	CASSLGRSYGMNF
many	TRBV12-3/TRBV12-4	TRBJ2-7	.	TGTGCCAGCAGTCCCAGTGAGTCCTCCTACGAGCAGTACTTC	CASSPSESSYEQYF
many	TRBV5-1	TRBJ2-3	TRBD1	TGCGCCAGCAGCTTGTTGGACAGGGGGAGCACAGATACGCAGTATTTT	CASSLLDRGSTDTQYF
many	TRBV20-1	TRBJ2-1	.	TGCAGTGCTTACATCGGAGGGAGCTCCTACAATGAGCAGTTCTTC	CSAYIGGSSYNEQFF